The sequence of this TCR beta chain was determined in a study of T cells in Graves' hyperthyroidism and ophthalmopathy. This clonotype was seen more than once but under ten times. Newly diagnosed hyperthyroidism, duration under 2 months, in patients aged 18 to 65. Using around 10 ml of fresh peripheral blood, PBMCs were prepared. Amplified regions were TCR beta CDR3 sequences from RNA transcripts. TCR CDR3 regions were first amplified by RT-PCR with HTBI primers. TCRdb called the multiplex PCR reads again in MiXCR, with one record for every CDR3 protein. The table includes roughly 700,000 distinct CDR3 sequences, 17% detected once. The J segment lost 6 bases and the V segment lost 7 bases, leaving 6 bases of the junction unmatched. CDR3 length: 13 residues. Germline values: CDR1 SNHLY, CDR2 FYNNEI.

The J gene is TRBJ1-2, the V gene TRBV2; TRBD1 matches at 9 bases. This clonotype was sampled from a man between 45 and 60 years old with Graves' hyperthyroidism. The sequenced sample was blood. This CDR3 reads CASMGQGLHGYTF. The CDR3, as DNA: TGTGCCAGCATGGGACAGGGCCTTCATGGCTACACCTTC.